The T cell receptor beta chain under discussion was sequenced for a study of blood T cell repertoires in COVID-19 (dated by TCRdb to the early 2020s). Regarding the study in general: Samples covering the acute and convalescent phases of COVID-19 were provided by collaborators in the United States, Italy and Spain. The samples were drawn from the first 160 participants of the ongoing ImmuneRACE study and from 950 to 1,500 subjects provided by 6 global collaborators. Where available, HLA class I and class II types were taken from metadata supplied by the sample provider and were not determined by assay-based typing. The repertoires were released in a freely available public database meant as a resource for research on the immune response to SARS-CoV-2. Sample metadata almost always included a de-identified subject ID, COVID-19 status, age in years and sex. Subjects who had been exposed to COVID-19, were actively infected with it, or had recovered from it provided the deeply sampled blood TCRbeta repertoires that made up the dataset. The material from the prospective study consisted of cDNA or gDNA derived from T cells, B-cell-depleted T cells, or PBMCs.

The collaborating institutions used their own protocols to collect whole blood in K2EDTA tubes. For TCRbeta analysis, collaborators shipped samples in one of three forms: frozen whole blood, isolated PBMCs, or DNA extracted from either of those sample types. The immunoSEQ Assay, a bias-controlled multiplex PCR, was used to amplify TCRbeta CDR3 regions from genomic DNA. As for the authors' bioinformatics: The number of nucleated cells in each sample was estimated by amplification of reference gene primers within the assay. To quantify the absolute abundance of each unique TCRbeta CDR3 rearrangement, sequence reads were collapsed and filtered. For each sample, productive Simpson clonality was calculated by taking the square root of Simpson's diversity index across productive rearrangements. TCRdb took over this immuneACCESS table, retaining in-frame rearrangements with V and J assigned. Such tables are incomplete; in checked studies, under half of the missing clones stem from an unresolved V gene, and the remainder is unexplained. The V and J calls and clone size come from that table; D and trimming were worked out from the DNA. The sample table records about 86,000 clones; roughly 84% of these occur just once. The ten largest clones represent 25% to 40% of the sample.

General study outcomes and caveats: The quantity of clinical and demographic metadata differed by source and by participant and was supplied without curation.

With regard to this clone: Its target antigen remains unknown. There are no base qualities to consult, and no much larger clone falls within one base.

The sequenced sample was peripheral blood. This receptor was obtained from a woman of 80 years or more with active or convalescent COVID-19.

The nucleotides are TGTGCCAGCAGCTTACTATGGGGACAAGGTAACAATGAGCAGTTCTTC. Its protein reads: CASSLLWGQGNNEQFF. The rearranged segments are TRBV11-3 and TRBJ2-1; the D gene is possibly TRBD1, with 6 bases matching. Spanning cysteine to phenylalanine, the CDR3 consists of 16 amino acids. Only the CDR3 DNA stays, 48 bases, in frame from base 1. Per the germline V gene, SGHNT is the CDR1 and YENEEA is the CDR2. Trimming costs V 2 bases and J 5 bases, and their ends lie 16 bases apart.